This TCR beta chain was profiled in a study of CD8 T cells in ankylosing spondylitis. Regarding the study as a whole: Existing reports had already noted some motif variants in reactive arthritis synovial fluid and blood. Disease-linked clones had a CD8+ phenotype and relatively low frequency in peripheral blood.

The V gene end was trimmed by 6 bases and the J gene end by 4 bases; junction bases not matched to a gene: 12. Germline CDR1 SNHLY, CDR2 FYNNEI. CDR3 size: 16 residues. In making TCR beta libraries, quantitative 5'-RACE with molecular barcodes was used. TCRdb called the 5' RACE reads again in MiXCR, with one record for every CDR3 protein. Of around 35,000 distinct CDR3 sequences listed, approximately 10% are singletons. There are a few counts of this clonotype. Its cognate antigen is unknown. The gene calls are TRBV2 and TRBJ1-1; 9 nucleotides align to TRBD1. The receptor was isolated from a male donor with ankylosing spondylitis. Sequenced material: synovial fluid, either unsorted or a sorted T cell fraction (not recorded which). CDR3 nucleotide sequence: TGTGCCAGCAGCCAAAACCGGGGACAGGGAGGCACTGAAGCTTTCTTT. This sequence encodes CASSQNRGQGGTEAFF.